Listed here are 29 T cell receptor beta chains from one sample, sequenced in a study of cytomegalovirus exposure and HLA in healthy donors. PCR primers comprised 60 Vbeta and 13 Jbeta primers. Profiling relied on immunoSEQ multiplex PCR, and the TCRdb table lists in-frame clones only, not all of them. This sample carries 110,000 to 150,000 clones, 60% to 80% of them seen once, and the ten largest clones take 1.5% to 2%. Sequenced material: PBMCs. These receptors were taken from a woman aged 25-40 years in good health and CMV-seronegative.

This chain joins TRBV4-2 and TRBJ2-3; TRBD1 is a possible D gene (5 bases). Trimming cost V 1 base and J 4 bases, with 12 bases left between them. The CDR3 length is 15 residues. CDR1 LGHNA and CDR2 YNFKEQ come from the germline V gene. The CDR3 DNA reads TGTGCCAGCAGCCAAGCTCAGGGTGGTCCAGATACGCAGTATTTT. Encoded protein: CASSQAQGGPDTQYF.

This chain connects TRBV5-1 to TRBJ2-1; perhaps TRBD2 as D (6 bases). Germline CDR1 SGHRS, CDR2 YFSETQ. V was pared by 1 base and J by 15 bases, with 17 bases between. The CDR3 runs to 13 residues. The CDR3 here is CASSLTGTQQRFF. CDR3 DNA sequence: TGCGCCAGCAGCTTGACCGGGACTCAGCAACGGTTCTTC.

CDR3 amino acids: CASSGTPNTGELFF. In DNA, the CDR3 is TGTGCCAGCAGCGGGACACCCAACACCGGGGAGCTGTTTTTT. The chain couples TRBV6-5 to TRBJ2-2, with D perhaps TRBD1 (6 bases). This CDR3 has 14 residues. Germline V gives CDR1 MNHEY, CDR2 SVGAGI. Deletions cut 6 bases from V and 2 bases from J, with 10 bases between.

The chain links TRBV6-4 to TRBJ2-7; D might be TRBD2 (6 bases). Trimming left V 0 bases short and J 3 bases short, with 18 bases between. Germline V gene lookup returns CDR1 MRHNA and CDR2 SNTAGT. The CDR3 extends over 17 amino acids. CDR3 bases: TGTGCCAGCAGTGACTCGAAACGACACCGGGGGTACTACGAGCAGTACGTC. As protein: CASSDSKRHRGYYEQYV.

The rearrangement links TRBV28 to TRBJ1-5; D perhaps matches TRBD1 (5 bases). The V gene's germline CDR1 is MDHEN and CDR2 SYDVKM. V was clipped by 6 bases and J by 5 bases, with 17 bases between them. The CDR3 length is 15 residues. CDR3 bases: TGTGCCAGCAGCCTTGAAAGGGGATCTTATCAGCCCCAGCATTTT. Encoded protein: CASSLERGSYQPQHF.

This chain joins TRBV28 and TRBJ2-5; tentative D call: TRBD2 (5 bases). Germline values: CDR1 MDHEN, CDR2 SYDVKM. Trimming stripped 7 bases from V and 3 bases from J, with 21 bases between. The CDR3 covers 16 residues. This CDR3 is CASTAFQRSRKETQYF. CDR3 in DNA: TGTGCCAGCACCGCGTTTCAGCGGAGCCGTAAAGAGACCCAGTACTTC.

The rearrangement joins TRBV6-6 to TRBJ1-1; no definite D call. Trimming removed 8 bases at V and 6 bases at J, with 10 bases between. The CDR3 runs 11 residues. From germline, CDR1 is MNHNY and CDR2 SVGAGI (reference sequence). The CDR3 is CASARVSEAFF. The CDR3 nucleotides are TGTGCCAGCGCTCGGGTCTCTGAAGCTTTCTTT.

This chain uses TRBV7-2 with TRBJ2-5; TRBD2 matches 10 bases. With 0 bases clipped from V and 9 bases from J, the junction kept 7 bases outside the gene matches. CDR1 is SGHTA and CDR2 is FQGNSA in the germline V gene. The CDR3 loop spans 15 amino acids. This chain's CDR3 is CASSLAASGGRAQYF. Written as DNA, the CDR3 is TGTGCCAGCAGCTTAGCGGCTAGCGGGGGCAGGGCCCAGTACTTC.

The CDR3 DNA reads TGTGCCAGCAGCTTCACAGGGTTGGGGACTAGCGGAAATGAGCAGTTCTTC. Protein sequence: CASSFTGLGTSGNEQFF. The chain carries TRBV13 and TRBJ2-1, with 11 nucleotides matching TRBD2. V dropped 3 bases and J dropped 7; count of bases not matched to a gene: 11. The germline gives CDR1 PRHDT, CDR2 FYEKMQ (reference sequence). The CDR3 sequence is 17 residues long.

The rearrangement joins TRBV19 to TRBJ1-2; tentative D call: TRBD1 (5 bases). V was clipped by 6 bases and J by 4 bases, with 12 bases between them. Germline loops: CDR1 LNHDA, CDR2 SQIVND (reference sequence). CDR3 length equals 13 residues. The CDR3 DNA is TGTGCCAGTAGGCCAGGAGGGGTCTATGGCTACACCTTC. The encoded protein is CASRPGGVYGYTF.

The chain is built from TRBV11-2 and TRBJ2-1; 8 bases are a match to TRBD1. The CDR3 has 14 residues. V trimming: 5 bases; J trimming: 11 bases; junction bases outside the gene matches: 11. Germline V lookup: CDR1 SGHAT, CDR2 FQNNGV. CDR3 nucleotides: TGTGCCAGCAGCGACCCGGGACAGGTCATACAGCAGTTCTTC. It yields the protein CASSDPGQVIQQFF.

This clone has a handful of counts. V is TRBV9 and J is TRBJ2-2, with D uncertain. V was trimmed by 1 base and J by 1 base, leaving 8 bases between them. CDR1 and CDR2 (germline): SGDLS, YYNGEE. The CDR3 spans 15 residues. The CDR3 DNA follows: TGTGCCAGCAGCGTAAGCCCGAAGAACACCGGGGAGCTGTTTTTT. Amino acids: CASSVSPKNTGELFF.

The chain has TRBV7-9 and TRBJ1-3, with 8 nucleotides matching TRBD1. CDR3 size: 15 residues. The germline gives CDR1 SEHNR, CDR2 FQNEAQ (reference sequence). V was pared by 4 bases and J by 3 bases, with 5 bases of the junction left unmatched. In DNA form, the CDR3 reads TGTGCCAGCAGCTCCAAGGACAGGGATGGAAACACCATATATTTT. It yields the protein CASSSKDRDGNTIYF. The whole variable domain, filled in from reference TRBV7-9 and TRBJ1-3, reads DTGVSQNPRHKITKRGQNVTFRCDPISEHNRLYWYRQTLGQGPEFLTYFQNEAQLEKSRLLSDRFSAERPKGSFSTLEIQRTEQGDSAMYLCASSSKDRDGNTIYFGEGSWLTVV.

The chain is built from TRBV5-1 and TRBJ1-1; D remains unclear. Per germline, CDR1 SGHRS and CDR2 YFSETQ. Trimming cost V 0 bases and J 7 bases, with 10 bases left between them. CDR3 length: 13 amino acids. Written as DNA, the CDR3 is TGCGCCAGCAGCTTGGGGTCAGCGGGTGAAGCTTTCTTT. It yields the protein CASSLGSAGEAFF.

The chain is built from TRBV27 and TRBJ1-5, with D possibly TRBD1 on 6 matching bases. Deletions cut 2 bases from V and 7 bases from J, with 15 bases between. The CDR3 sequence is 15 residues long. Germline V lookup: CDR1 MNHEY, CDR2 SMNVEV (reference sequence). The DNA of the CDR3 is TGTGCCAGCAGTTTACGACGGGGGGCTCAACAGCCCCAGCATTTT. Its translation is CASSLRRGAQQPQHF.

The table lists this clone with a few counts. V usage is TRBV9 and J usage is TRBJ2-5; 10 positions agree with TRBD2. Germline V gene data show CDR1 as SGDLS and CDR2 as YYNGEE. The V segment lost 2 bases and the J segment 1 base; nucleotides outside the gene matches: 2. The CDR3 is 15 residues long. The CDR3 region is CASSVLAGAQETQYF. CDR3 nucleotides: TGTGCCAGCAGCGTCCTAGCGGGAGCCCAAGAGACCCAGTACTTC.

V gene TRBV29-1 combines with J gene TRBJ2-7, with a tentative D call TRBD1 (5 bases). V gave up 2 bases and J gave up 2 bases, with 13 bases separating them. Germline CDR1 SQVTM, CDR2 ANQGSEA. The CDR3 has 14 amino acids. Here the CDR3 DNA reads TGCAGCGTTGAACCTCGGCAGGGAACCTACGAGCAGTACTTC. As protein: CSVEPRQGTYEQYF.

This clone has just one count. V usage is TRBV18 and J usage is TRBJ1-2, with 9 bases matching TRBD1. Germline CDR1 KGHSH, CDR2 LQKENI. This CDR3 is 14 amino acids long. Trimming took 3 bases from V and 8 from J; bases not matched to a gene: 7. The CDR3 DNA sequence: TGTGCCAGCTCACCGGGACAGGGACTCGGGGGCTACACCTTC. Translating gives CASSPGQGLGGYTF. Full variable domain (outside the CDR3, taken from reference TRBV18 and TRBJ1-2): NAGVMQNPRHLVRRRGQEARLRCSPMKGHSHVYWYRQLPEEGLKFMVYLQKENIIDESGMPKERFSAEFPKEGPSILRIQQVVRGDSAAYFCASSPGQGLGGYTFGSGTRLTVV.

There are a few counts of this clone. The genes are TRBV28 and TRBJ1-2, with D unresolved. Germline CDR1 reads MDHEN; CDR2 reads SYDVKM. The CDR3 is made up of 13 amino acids. V lost 2 bases to trimming and J lost 4 bases, with 8 bases between them. CDR3 amino acids: CASSLPGSYGYTF. The CDR3, as DNA: TGTGCCAGCAGTTTACCCGGGAGCTATGGCTACACCTTC.

The chain couples TRBV6-5 to TRBJ1-2; tentative D call: TRBD1 (5 bases). This CDR3 has 13 residues. The germline gives CDR1 MNHEY, CDR2 SVGAGI. V shed 5 bases and J shed 5 bases, with 12 bases lying between them. The CDR3 DNA reads TGTGCCAGCAGTGAAGGGGTGCTTTATGGCTACACCTTC. The encoded protein is CASSEGVLYGYTF.

J is TRBJ1-2 and V is TRBV5-6, with 10 bases aligning to TRBD1. This CDR3 comprises 14 residues. Unmatched junction bases numbered 5, after V lost 2 bases and J lost 7 bases. Germline V gene data show CDR1 as SGHDT and CDR2 as YYEEEE. CDR3 nucleotide sequence: TGTGCCAGCAGCTTTAGACAGGGGGCAGGTGGCTACACCTTC. Translation: CASSFRQGAGGYTF.

The V gene is TRBV28, the J gene TRBJ1-5, with TRBD1 identical over 7 bases. The CDR3 is 16 amino acids. CDR1 is MDHEN, CDR2 SYDVKM, per germline. After removal of 5 bases from V and 3 bases from J, the junction contained 10 bases not matched to a gene. The CDR3 DNA is TGTGCCAGCAGTAGCGAAGACAGGGATTACAATCAGCCCCAGCATTTT. It yields the protein CASSSEDRDYNQPQHF.

This clone was observed a handful of times. V usage is TRBV7-2 and J usage is TRBJ1-5; a weak D match, TRBD1 (6 bases). The CDR3 sequence is 14 residues long. With 2 bases removed from V and 6 bases from J, the gap between germline ends came to 11 bases. The germline V gene encodes CDR1 SGHTA and CDR2 FQGNSA. The CDR3 protein is CASSLPGGGQPQHF. As DNA, the CDR3 is TGTGCCAGCAGCTTACCGGGGGGCGGTCAGCCCCAGCATTTT.

Points on this clone: The germline gene is not matched at one end of the junction; a read error may be the cause. The sample has other DNA sequences that encode this CDR3 too. The chain links TRBV27 to TRBJ1-5; the D is unclear. The length of the CDR3 is 15 residues. CDR1 is MNHEY and CDR2 is SMNVEV in the germline V gene (reference sequence). CDR3 sequence: CASSLLRDRRQPQHF. CDR3 coding DNA: TGCGCCAGCAGTTTATTGAGGGATAGGCGTCAGCCCCAGCATTTT.

The CDR3 is CASSSPDRGSEKLFF. In DNA form, the CDR3 reads TGTGCCAGCAGTTCCCCGGACAGGGGGAGCGAAAAACTGTTTTTT. The chain uses TRBV28 and TRBJ1-4; 10 nucleotides agree with TRBD1. This CDR3 has 15 residues. Trimming at V came to 4 bases and at J to 8 bases, leaving 7 bases not matched to a gene. Per the germline V gene, CDR1 is MDHEN and CDR2 is SYDVKM.

Here the CDR3 DNA reads TGTGCCAGCAGCTTATCTAGCACTGAAGCTTTCTTT. It is translated as CASSLSSTEAFF. The V and J genes are TRBV7-8 and TRBJ1-1; unclear D gene. V dropped 2 bases and J dropped 4 bases, with 5 bases sitting between them. Germline CDR1 is SGHVS and CDR2 is FQNEAQ. The CDR3 consists of 12 residues. Full variable domain (remainder filled in from reference TRBV7-8 and TRBJ1-1): GAGVSQSPRYKVAKRGQDVALRCDPISGHVSLFWYQQALGQGPEFLTYFQNEAQLDKSGLPSDRFFAERPEGSVSTLKIQRTQQEDSAVYLCASSLSSTEAFFGQGTRLTVV.

V usage is TRBV28 and J usage is TRBJ1-6; D unresolved. There are 10 residues in the CDR3. Germline-derived CDR1 and CDR2 are MDHEN and SYDVKM. V lost 4 bases and J 14 bases, leaving 6 bases between the germline ends. CDR3 residues: CASSSRALHF. CDR3 nucleotides: TGTGCCAGCAGTTCCCGGGCCCTCCACTTT.

This clone was counted a few times. V gene TRBV7-9 combines with J gene TRBJ1-2; 9 bases align to TRBD1. V shed 5 bases and J 1 base; nucleotides not matched to a gene: 8. From germline, CDR1 is SEHNR and CDR2 FQNEAQ (reference sequence). The length of the CDR3 is 16 residues. CDR3 in DNA: TGTGCCAGCAGCCAAGGACAGGGGCAGAATAACTATGGCTACACCTTC. It codes for CASSQGQGQNNYGYTF.

The rearrangement uses TRBV6-5 and TRBJ1-1; D ambiguous. Between the trimmed V and J ends, which lost 0 bases and 0 bases, there was a span of 11 bases. The CDR3 is 16 amino acids. Looked up from germline, CDR1 is MNHEY and CDR2 is SVGAGI. The CDR3 coding sequence is TGTGCCAGCAGTTACTCACGTGAAGCGTTGAACACTGAAGCTTTCTTT. It codes for CASSYSREALNTEAFF.